This TCR beta chain was profiled in a study of cytomegalovirus exposure and HLA in healthy donors. Study-wide background: Later analysis reported that the 130 or so validation repertoires shared the platform of the approximately 670 first-cohort repertoires. Whole-study findings and limits: Cytomegalovirus association was assigned to about 150 TCR beta chains. Most TCR sequences proved rare, with some public TCRs found in many donors. A subsequent analysis found that TCR clusters from the first cohort also tended to co-occur in the approximately 130 validation repertoires, with 90% to 95% of cluster scores above 0.

Trimming shortened V by 6 bases and J by 10 bases, and 17 bases separated the two germline ends. In germline, CDR1 is SGHRS, CDR2 YFSETQ. The CDR3 spans 14 residues. Method: immunoSEQ multiplex PCR; TCRdb's copy keeps in-frame clones and lacks some. The data contain around 63,000 clones, approximately 88% of them singletons. About this clone itself: Its cognate antigen is unknown.

The chain combines TRBV5-1 with TRBJ1-6, with D maybe TRBD1 (5 bases). The TCR originated in a woman in her late teens or twenties in good health and CMV-seronegative. The material sequenced was PBMCs. CDR3 nucleotide sequence: TGCGCCAGCACCGGTGGGGGGTTAGAGTCACCCCTCCACTTT. Protein: CASTGGGLESPLHF.